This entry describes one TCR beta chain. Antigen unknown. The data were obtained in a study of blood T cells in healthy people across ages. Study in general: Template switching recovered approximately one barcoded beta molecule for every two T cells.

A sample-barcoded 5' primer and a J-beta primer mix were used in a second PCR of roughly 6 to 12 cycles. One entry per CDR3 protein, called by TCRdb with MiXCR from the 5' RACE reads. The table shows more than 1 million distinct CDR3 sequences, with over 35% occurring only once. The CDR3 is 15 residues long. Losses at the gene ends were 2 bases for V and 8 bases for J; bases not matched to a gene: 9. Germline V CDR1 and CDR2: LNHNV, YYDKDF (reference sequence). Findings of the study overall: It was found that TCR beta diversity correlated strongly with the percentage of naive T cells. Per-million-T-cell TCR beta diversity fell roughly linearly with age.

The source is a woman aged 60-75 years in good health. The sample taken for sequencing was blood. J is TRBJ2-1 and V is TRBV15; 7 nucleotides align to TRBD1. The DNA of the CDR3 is TGTGCCACCAGCAGACCCTCGGACCAGGGGGATGAGCAGTTCTTC. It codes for CATSRPSDQGDEQFF. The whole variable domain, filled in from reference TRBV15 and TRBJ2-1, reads DAMVIQNPRYQVTQFGKPVTLSCSQTLNHNVMYWYQQKSSQAPKLLFHYYDKDFNNEADTPDNFQSRRPNTSFCFLDIRSPGLGDTAMYLCATSRPSDQGDEQFFGPGTRLTVL.